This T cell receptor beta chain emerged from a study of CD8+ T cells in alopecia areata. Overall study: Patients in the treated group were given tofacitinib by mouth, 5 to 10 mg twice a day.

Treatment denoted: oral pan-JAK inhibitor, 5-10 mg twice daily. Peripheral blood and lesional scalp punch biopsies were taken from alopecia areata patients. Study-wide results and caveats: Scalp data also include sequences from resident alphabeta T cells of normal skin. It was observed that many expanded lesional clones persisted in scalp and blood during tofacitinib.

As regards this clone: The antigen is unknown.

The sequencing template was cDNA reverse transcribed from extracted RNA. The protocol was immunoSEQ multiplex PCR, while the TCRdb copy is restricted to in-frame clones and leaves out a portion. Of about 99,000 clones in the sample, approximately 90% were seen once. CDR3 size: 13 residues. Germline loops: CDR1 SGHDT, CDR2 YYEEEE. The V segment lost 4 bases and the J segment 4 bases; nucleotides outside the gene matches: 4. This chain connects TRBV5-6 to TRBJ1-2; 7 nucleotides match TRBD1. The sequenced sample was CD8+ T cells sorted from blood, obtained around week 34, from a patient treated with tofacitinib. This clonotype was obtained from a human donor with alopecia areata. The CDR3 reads CASSRDRAYGYTF. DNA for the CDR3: TGTGCCAGCAGCCGTGACAGGGCCTATGGCTACACCTTC.